This entry features one TCR beta chain sequence. Its antigen is as yet unknown. The sample belongs to a study of T cell responses to AZD1222 COVID-19 vaccine. Regarding the study as a whole: Most donors were white British and more were female, and clonal diversity was possibly underestimated. Seropositive at baseline were only a handful of AZD1222 recipients. Following two doses of AZD1222, Spike-specific TCR breadth and depth rose. CD4 TCRs linked to vaccination spanned spike, dominating at 160-218 and 743-854.

Data came from immunoSEQ multiplex PCR; TCRdb stores just in-frame clones and leaves some out. The sample contains around 140,000 clones, over 90% of which appear only once. With 3 bases clipped from V and 8 bases from J, the junction kept 10 bases outside the gene matches. This CDR3 is 15 amino acids long. Germline CDR1 and CDR2: SGDLS and YYNGEE. The input for sequencing was peripheral blood, taken on day 0 of AZD1222 vaccination. The clonotype comes from an adult in good health. The chain is built from TRBV9 and TRBJ1-2; TRBD1 agrees at 10 bases. The CDR3 is CASSALDRGSEGYTF. The DNA for the CDR3 is TGTGCCAGCAGCGCGTTGGACAGGGGGTCTGAGGGCTACACCTTC.